This T cell receptor beta chain was recorded in a study of blood T cell repertoires in COVID-19. Turning to the study itself: Sample material is recorded as cDNA or gDNA derived from T cells, B-cell-depleted T cells, or PBMCs.

For this clone: The sample has other DNA sequences that encode this CDR3 too.

In the original analysis: For nucleated cells, counts were estimated from reference gene primer amplification. Method: immunoSEQ multiplex PCR; TCRdb's copy keeps in-frame clones and lacks some. That table is the source of V, J and clone size, and D and trimming were worked out from the DNA. The table shows roughly 480,000 clones, with 75% to 90% occurring only once. In Seattle, patients joined the study during active infection and were tracked longitudinally. CDR3 length equals 11 residues. Looked up from germline, CDR1 is SEHNR and CDR2 is FQNEAQ (reference sequence). The V gene lost 3 bases and the J gene lost 5 bases, with 4 bases spanning the gap.

Sequenced sample: peripheral blood. The V gene is TRBV7-9, the J gene TRBJ2-5; D unclear. The TCR comes from a man aged 18 to 35 with COVID-19, enrolled during active disease. CDR3 nucleotide sequence: TGTGCCAGCAGCTTGCAGGAGACCCAGTACTTC. Translating gives CASSLQETQYF. Drawing the rest from reference TRBV7-9 and TRBJ2-5, the complete variable domain is DTGVSQNPRHKITKRGQNVTFRCDPISEHNRLYWYRQTLGQGPEFLTYFQNEAQLEKSRLLSDRFSAERPKGSFSTLEIQRTEQGDSAMYLCASSLQETQYFGPGTRLLVL.